The 10 T cell receptor beta chains in this list originate from one sample, sequenced in a study of T cell responses to AZD1222 COVID-19 vaccine (dated by TCRdb to the early 2020s). Sample time point, as interpreted from the label and publication: about 28 days (+/-7) after the second vaccine dose. Receptor amplification or capture employed the immunoSEQ multiplex PCR assay. TCRdb took over this immuneACCESS table, retaining in-frame rearrangements with V and J assigned. Such tables are incomplete; in checked studies, under half of the missing clones stem from an unresolved V gene, and the remainder is unexplained. This sample lists around 110,000 clones; roughly 85% were detected once. The ten largest clones capture approximately 4.8% of the sample. The sequences come from peripheral blood, collected 28 days after the second AZD1222 dose. Receptors originate from an adult who received the AZD1222 COVID-19 vaccine.

This chain's CDR3 is CASSPGADRNQPQHF. Written as DNA, the CDR3 is TGTGCCAGCAGCCCCGGGGCAGATCGCAATCAGCCCCAGCATTTT. The rearrangement joins TRBV2 to TRBJ1-5; weak D call: TRBD1 (5 bases). The V gene lost 6 bases and the J gene lost 2 bases, with 14 bases spanning the gap. Looked up from germline, CDR1 is SNHLY and CDR2 is FYNNEI. This CDR3 contains 15 residues. The full variable domain, its missing parts supplied by reference TRBV2 and TRBJ1-5, is EPEVTQTPSHQVTQMGQEVILRCVPISNHLYFYWYRQILGQKVEFLVSFYNNEISEKSEIFDDQFSVERPDGSNFTLKIRSTKLEDSAMYFCASSPGADRNQPQHFGDGTRLSIL.

CDR3 sequence: CASSTGPYEQYF. The DNA of the CDR3 is TGTGCCAGCAGCACAGGGCCCTACGAGCAGTACTTC. The chain joins TRBV2 to TRBJ2-7; a possible D gene is TRBD1 (6 bases). Trimming took off 6 bases at V and 2 bases at J, with 8 bases between the two ends. This CDR3 spans 12 amino acids. CDR1 is SNHLY and CDR2 is FYNNEI in the germline V gene.

This clone was counted once. The chain links TRBV19 to TRBJ1-1, with a possible D match to TRBD1 (6 bases). V was pared by 3 bases and J by 10 bases, with 15 bases between. The germline V gene has CDR1 LNHDA and CDR2 SQIVND (reference sequence). CDR3 length equals 13 residues. In nucleotides, the CDR3 is TGTGCCAGTAGTATTAATCAAGAGGGGGGAGCTTTCTTT. Protein product: CASSINQEGGAFF.

This clone has a handful of counts. The chain joins TRBV4-1 to TRBJ1-5; D gene unclear. This CDR3 region has 13 residues. Germline V gives CDR1 MGHRA, CDR2 YSYEKL. The ends were cut back, 4 bases at V and 5 bases at J, with 9 bases in the middle. In nucleotides, the CDR3 is TGCGCCAGCAGCCTCACCGGGGATCAGCCCCAGCATTTT. Protein sequence: CASSLTGDQPQHF.

The J gene is TRBJ1-4, the V gene TRBV4-3; 10 bases match TRBD1. V was pared by 4 bases and J by 5 bases, with 7 bases of the junction left unmatched. This CDR3 has 16 amino acids. The germline gives CDR1 LGHNA, CDR2 YSLEER. This CDR3 is CASSLSPGQGNEKLFF. CDR3 in DNA: TGCGCCAGCAGCCTTAGTCCGGGACAGGGGAATGAAAAACTGTTTTTT.

V and J are TRBV18 and TRBJ2-7; TRBD2 aligns across 15 bases. Germline-derived CDR1 and CDR2 are KGHSH and LQKENI. After removal of 1 base from V and 1 base from J, the junction contained 5 bases not matched to a gene. This CDR3 comprises 18 residues. The CDR3 DNA is TGTGCCAGCTCACCACGGGGACTAGCGGGGGGAGGATCCTACGAGCAGTACTTC. Amino acid sequence: CASSPRGLAGGGSYEQYF.

This chain uses TRBV7-8 with TRBJ1-1; no firm D call. Germline V gives CDR1 SGHVS, CDR2 FQNEAQ. Between the trimmed V and J ends, which lost 5 bases and 6 bases, there was a span of 16 bases. The CDR3 contains 14 residues. CDR3 region: CASSDAIPPSEAFF. DNA for the CDR3: TGTGCCAGCAGCGACGCAATTCCCCCCTCTGAAGCTTTCTTT.

V gene TRBV11-3 combines with J gene TRBJ2-6; possible D gene TRBD2, 5 bases. CDR1 is SGHNT, CDR2 YENEEA, per germline. CDR3 length: 14 amino acids. V dropped 5 bases and J dropped 1 base, with 6 bases sitting between them. The CDR3 coding sequence is TGTGCCAGCAGCCGGGATTCTGGGGCCAACGTCCTGACTTTC. Translation gives CASSRDSGANVLTF.

The gene calls are TRBV7-9 and TRBJ1-1, with no clear D. The length of the CDR3 is 12 residues. Germline V lookup: CDR1 SEHNR, CDR2 FQNEAQ (reference sequence). The V end was cut by 5 bases, the J end by 6 bases, with 10 bases between. This chain's CDR3 is CASSGDLPEAFF. In nucleotides, the CDR3 is TGTGCCAGCAGCGGCGACCTCCCTGAAGCTTTCTTT.

This chain links TRBV7-2 with TRBJ1-6; D is uncertain. CDR1 is SGHTA, CDR2 FQGNSA, per germline. The CDR3 runs to 14 residues. V was pared by 5 bases and J by 7 bases, with 12 bases between. This chain's CDR3 is CASSLTSLNSPLHF. CDR3 DNA sequence: TGTGCCAGCAGCCTGACCTCTTTAAATTCACCCCTCCACTTT.